The present entry profiles one T cell receptor beta chain with its context. This sample is part of a study of T cells in Graves' hyperthyroidism and ophthalmopathy. Those with hyperthyroidism were 18 to 65 years old, newly diagnosed, and ill for under 2 months. Amplified regions were TCR beta CDR3 sequences from RNA transcripts. HTBI primers were employed in a first-round RT-PCR of the TCR CDR3. TCRdb passed the multiplex PCR reads through MiXCR, listing each CDR3 protein once. This table holds roughly 330,000 distinct CDR3 sequences, 16% found once. V gave up 7 bases and J gave up 3 bases, with 25 bases separating them. This CDR3 region has 16 residues. Per germline, CDR1 SQVTM and CDR2 ANQGSEA.

The receptor was isolated from a man between 25 and 39 years old with Graves' hyperthyroidism. V is TRBV29-1 and J is TRBJ2-7; D could derive from TRBD1 or TRBD2 (5 bases each). Sequences were obtained from blood. The CDR3 nucleotides are TGCAGCGCGCAACTACACCGGGACGGACTCTACTACGAGCAGTACTTC. It encodes CSAQLHRDGLYYEQYF.